Listed below are T cell receptor beta chains from one sample, sequenced in a study of cytomegalovirus exposure and HLA in healthy donors. Libraries were prepared by immunoSEQ multiplex PCR; TCRdb keeps only in-frame clonotypes and omits some of them. The table has 200,000 to 300,000 clones, 82% seen once. The source material was PBMCs. All receptors derive from a woman aged 40 to 50 in good health and CMV-seropositive. Both conserved end residues are part of each CDR3. Each record gives: CDR3 protein, clone size, V gene, J gene. Part of the rows lack a size; the others show once, few, many or a class for expanded clones.

CDR3aa: CAWSGLAGGTDTQYF
abundance: once
v_gene: TRBV30
j_gene: TRBJ2-3

CDR3aa: CATATGGRSEKLFF
abundance: .
v_gene: TRBV19
j_gene: TRBJ1-4

CDR3aa: CAISGSGEGVQHF
abundance: once
v_gene: TRBV10-3
j_gene: TRBJ1-5

CDR3aa: CASSYDRNQPQHF
abundance: .
v_gene: TRBV11-3
j_gene: TRBJ1-5

CDR3aa: CASGNRVGNTEAFF
abundance: .
v_gene: TRBV12-5
j_gene: TRBJ1-1

CDR3aa: CASSLSPGGAYEQYF
abundance: few
v_gene: TRBV7-2
j_gene: TRBJ2-7

CDR3aa: CAWSAGGNTIYF
abundance: once
v_gene: TRBV30
j_gene: TRBJ1-3

CDR3aa: CASSKYRGPGANVLTF
abundance: .
v_gene: TRBV21-1
j_gene: TRBJ2-6

CDR3aa: CASSLSAGGRFEQFF
abundance: .
v_gene: TRBV27
j_gene: TRBJ2-1

CDR3aa: CASSLTRNTEAFF
abundance: .
v_gene: TRBV5-1
j_gene: TRBJ1-1

CDR3aa: CASTNWGTSGREQYF
abundance: once
v_gene: TRBV6-5
j_gene: TRBJ2-7

CDR3aa: CASSDGVASGNTIYF
abundance: .
v_gene: TRBV2
j_gene: TRBJ1-3

CDR3aa: CAWSGNRGNQPQHF
abundance: .
v_gene: TRBV30
j_gene: TRBJ1-5

CDR3aa: CASSSGQGSSYNEQFF
abundance: .
v_gene: TRBV5-4
j_gene: TRBJ2-1

CDR3aa: CAWSRANTEAFF
abundance: .
v_gene: TRBV30
j_gene: TRBJ1-1

CDR3aa: CASSIRQGAFYEQYF
abundance: .
v_gene: TRBV19
j_gene: TRBJ2-7

CDR3aa: CASSPRTGEGGEQYF
abundance: .
v_gene: TRBV7-2
j_gene: TRBJ2-7

CDR3aa: CASSPQGSYEQYF
abundance: .
v_gene: TRBV5-8
j_gene: TRBJ2-7

CDR3aa: CASSEAPSGGLGFQFF
abundance: .
v_gene: TRBV2
j_gene: TRBJ2-1

CDR3aa: CASRTTGGPGELFF
abundance: .
v_gene: TRBV5-4
j_gene: TRBJ2-2

CDR3aa: CAWRVAGQGLYEQYF
abundance: .
v_gene: TRBV30
j_gene: TRBJ2-7

CDR3aa: CASSRRGGLNTEAFF
abundance: few
v_gene: TRBV19
j_gene: TRBJ1-1

CDR3aa: CASSEEGYTEAFF
abundance: .
v_gene: TRBV2
j_gene: TRBJ1-1

CDR3aa: CASSGQGVGGYTF
abundance: .
v_gene: TRBV6-6
j_gene: TRBJ1-2

CDR3aa: CASSQAGQALFYGYTF
abundance: .
v_gene: TRBV4-1
j_gene: TRBJ1-2

CDR3aa: CASSLKGQAYEQYF
abundance: .
v_gene: TRBV7-9
j_gene: TRBJ2-7

CDR3aa: CASGFDSYNQPQHF
abundance: .
v_gene: TRBV12-5
j_gene: TRBJ1-5

CDR3aa: CASSIEGKERTEAFF
abundance: .
v_gene: TRBV19
j_gene: TRBJ1-1

CDR3aa: CASSPYRAPYEQYF
abundance: .
v_gene: TRBV5-4
j_gene: .

CDR3aa: CASSLNGGLRLYGYTF
abundance: once
v_gene: TRBV27
j_gene: TRBJ1-2

CDR3aa: CASSARAGSYNEQFF
abundance: .
v_gene: TRBV9
j_gene: TRBJ2-1

CDR3aa: CASSLAYLTGVGYEQYF
abundance: .
v_gene: TRBV5-8
j_gene: .

CDR3aa: CASSEVHGGTYEQYF
abundance: .
v_gene: TRBV10-1
j_gene: TRBJ2-7